These T cell receptor beta chains were read from a single sample in a study of identical twins. TCRdb itself ran the 5' RACE reads through MiXCR, one entry per CDR3 protein. The sample gives about 470,000 distinct CDR3 sequences, approximately 24% of which show up once; around 3% is in the top ten. This sample was also put to use in a study of T cells expressing NK-cell markers.

Sequenced: CD4+ T cells sorted from blood. Source of these receptors: a woman younger than 35 in good health. CDR3s include the opening cysteine and the closing phenylalanine or tryptophan. The D gene is left open where the match is weak. Rows give clone size only sometimes, using once, few, many, or a class for an expanded clone.

D gene	J gene	V gene	clone size	CDR3 DNA	CDR3 protein
TRBD2	TRBJ2-3	TRBV7-3	many	TGTGCCAGCAGCTTAAGCCCTGCTAGCGGGGGGGCCACAGATACGCAGTATTTT	CASSLSPASGGATDTQYF
NA	TRBJ2-1	TRBV24-1	many	TGTGCCACCAGTGATTTTCGACGGGGTGAGCAGTTCTTC	CATSDFRRGEQFF
TRBD2	TRBJ2-1	TRBV6-2/TRBV6-3	NA	TGTGCCAGCACTTCGGCGGGTAGCGGGAGGTCGGATGAGCAGTTCTTC	CASTSAGSGRSDEQFF
TRBD2	TRBJ2-7	TRBV20-1	few	TGCAGTGCTAGTGGGACTAGCGGGGCCTACGAGCAGTACTTC	CSASGTSGAYEQYF
NA	TRBJ1-4	TRBV12-3/TRBV12-4	few	TGTGCCAGCAGTTTAGCCGGGGCCGTCGCGGAAAAACTGTTTTTT	CASSLAGAVAEKLFF
TRBD1	TRBJ2-4	TRBV13	NA	TGTGCCAGCAGCCTCGACAGGGGAGGACAAAACATTCAGTACTTC	CASSLDRGGQNIQYF
NA	TRBJ2-1	TRBV20-1	NA	TGCAGTGCTAGGGCCCTCGGGGTCTCCTACAATGAGCAGTTCTTC	CSARALGVSYNEQFF
TRBD2	TRBJ2-4	TRBV6-1	NA	TGTGCCACCGCGACCATCGCGGGGGGAGCCAAAAACATTCAGTACTTC	CATATIAGGAKNIQYF
TRBD1	TRBJ1-1	TRBV6-1	few	TGTGCCAGCAGTGATACAGGGGTGAACACTGAAGCTTTCTTT	CASSDTGVNTEAFF
NA	TRBJ1-1	TRBV12-3/TRBV12-4	many	TGTGCCAGCAGTTTTGGGGGAGAAGCTTTCTTT	CASSFGGEAFF
NA	TRBJ2-7	TRBV10-1	many	TGTGCCAGCAGTGAATCAGGGTACGAGCAGTACTTC	CASSESGYEQYF
NA	TRBJ2-1	TRBV5-1	NA	TGCGCCAGCAGGGCTGGACAGGAGGGTGAGCAGTTCTTC	CASRAGQEGEQFF
NA	TRBJ2-7	TRBV18	few	TGTGCCAGCTCACCCCGAGACGGCTACTCCTACGAGCAGTACTTC	CASSPRDGYSYEQYF
TRBD2	TRBJ2-1	TRBV15	few	TGTGCCACCAGCAGGGGACGCGGACTAGCGGGAGGGCCCGCCTACAATGAGCAGTTCTTC	CATSRGRGLAGGPAYNEQFF
NA	TRBJ2-5	TRBV20-1	NA	TGCAGTGCCTCTAATCAGGGGAGGGCCCAGTACTTC	CSASNQGRAQYF
NA	TRBJ1-1	TRBV2	NA	TGTGCCAGCAGTGAATGGGGGGCAGGGGAAGCTTTCTTT	CASSEWGAGEAFF
TRBD1	TRBJ1-4	TRBV18	once	TGTGCCAGCTCACCCCTGGAGGCTACCGGGACAGACCTTGGGAAACTGTTTTTT	CASSPLEATGTDLGKLFF
NA	TRBJ2-5	TRBV14	NA	TGTGCCAGCAGCAGGACAGCACGAGGGACCCAGTACTTC	CASSRTARGTQYF
NA	TRBJ2-3	TRBV20-1	NA	TGCAGTGCTAGTCCGGGCCCTAGCACAGATACGCAGTATTTT	CSASPGPSTDTQYF
NA	TRBJ2-1	TRBV7-9	NA	TGTGCCAGCAGCTTAGCAGGGGAAAGGTCTGAGCAGTTCTTC	CASSLAGERSEQFF
NA	TRBJ2-2	TRBV10-3	few	TGTGCCATCAGTGAGAGCGCCGAAATCGGGGAGCTGTTTTTT	CAISESAEIGELFF
TRBD2	TRBJ2-5	TRBV2	few	TGTGCCAGCAGGGCTTTCGGACTAGATCAAGAGACCCAGTACTTC	CASRAFGLDQETQYF
NA	TRBJ2-1	TRBV7-3	NA	TGTGCCAGCTCCCCCGGATCCCGGGCTCGGTACAATGAGCAGTTCTTC	CASSPGSRARYNEQFF
NA	TRBJ2-4	TRBV9	NA	TGTGCCAGCAGCGTAGGTCCCAAAAACATTCAGTACTTC	CASSVGPKNIQYF
NA	TRBJ2-7	TRBV5-1	many	TGCGCCAGCAGCTCTGTCTCCTACGAGCAGTACTTC	CASSSVSYEQYF
NA	TRBJ2-7	TRBV2	few	TGTGCCAGCAGTGCTCTACCAGGGGAGCAGTACTTC	CASSALPGEQYF
NA	TRBJ2-1	TRBV6-2/TRBV6-3	few	TGTGCCAGCAGCACTTCCCCCCCGACAAGCCTCAATGAGCAGTTCTTC	CASSTSPPTSLNEQFF
NA	TRBJ2-5	TRBV25-1	few	TGTGCCAGCAGTGAATTAAATAAAAGGGAGACCCAGTACTTC	CASSELNKRETQYF
TRBD2	TRBJ2-5	TRBV11-2	few	TGTGCCAGCAGCTCTATGCTAGCGGGAGGGCGAGAGACCCAGTACTTC	CASSSMLAGGRETQYF
TRBD1	TRBJ1-1	TRBV29-1	few	TGCAGCGCGACCCGACAGGGAGGCACTGAAGCTTTCTTT	CSATRQGGTEAFF
NA	TRBJ2-3	TRBV20-1	NA	TGCAGTGCAAAAAGAAGCACAGATACGCAGTATTTT	CSAKRSTDTQYF
NA	TRBJ2-1	TRBV7-9	few	TGTGCCAGCAGCTTAGGGACCGGGAGCCGCAGTGAGCAGTTCTTC	CASSLGTGSRSEQFF
NA	TRBJ1-4	TRBV4-3	few	TGCGCCAGCAGCCAAGATTCGATAAGGGAAAAACTGTTTTTT	CASSQDSIREKLFF
NA	TRBJ1-5	TRBV20-1	NA	TGCAGTGCTAGTTATAGCAAAAATCAGCCCCAGCATTTT	CSASYSKNQPQHF
NA	TRBJ2-5	TRBV3-1	NA	TGTGCCAGCAGCCAAGGGGGACTCCCGGCAAAAGAGACCCAGTACTTC	CASSQGGLPAKETQYF
NA	TRBJ2-1	TRBV7-8	NA	TGTGCCAGCAGTGGGGCGCGGGCACCGTCCTACAATGAGCAGTTCTTC	CASSGARAPSYNEQFF
TRBD1	TRBJ2-7	TRBV29-1	NA	TGCAGCGTTGCCCCGGGACAGGGCACCGAGCAGTACTTC	CSVAPGQGTEQYF
TRBD2	TRBJ2-1	TRBV15	NA	TGTGCCACCCGTAGGACTAGCACAACCAATGAGCAGTTCTTC	CATRRTSTTNEQFF
NA	TRBJ1-6	TRBV12-3/TRBV12-4	NA	TGTGCCAGCAGTTCAAGGAGAAGGGAATCACCCCTCCACTTT	CASSSRRRESPLHF
TRBD1	TRBJ2-2	TRBV20-1	few	TGCAGTGCTAGCCGGGACAGAGCTACCGGGGAGCTGTTTTTT	CSASRDRATGELFF
NA	TRBJ2-3	TRBV24-1	NA	TGTGCCACCAGTGACCCTCGCGGTTACGGAGATACGCAGTATTTT	CATSDPRGYGDTQYF
NA	TRBJ2-7	TRBV20-1	many	TGCAGTGCCCGACCCCTTTCCCGAGGGGAGCAGTACTTC	CSARPLSRGEQYF
NA	TRBJ1-3	TRBV7-9	NA	TGTGCCAGCTATTCGGACGGGGCGAACACCATATATTTT	CASYSDGANTIYF
NA	TRBJ1-2	TRBV4-2	few	TGTGCCAGCAGCCAAAATACAGCAAACTATGGCTACACCTTC	CASSQNTANYGYTF
TRBD1	TRBJ2-1	TRBV20-1	NA	TGCAGTGCATATGACAGGGTCCCTCGAGACAATGAGCAGTTCTTC	CSAYDRVPRDNEQFF
NA	TRBJ2-2	TRBV5-1	few	TGCGCCAGCAGCTTGCTAGGGAGTGGGAACACCGGGGAGCTGTTTTTT	CASSLLGSGNTGELFF
NA	TRBJ2-7	TRBV20-1	NA	TGCAGTGCTAGAGTCCCCGGGACATCCCCCTACGAGCAGTACTTC	CSARVPGTSPYEQYF
NA	TRBJ1-6	TRBV3-1	NA	TGTGCCAGCAGCCAAAGAGCCGAATCACCCCTCCACTTT	CASSQRAESPLHF
NA	TRBJ2-2	TRBV20-1	NA	TGCAGTGCTAGAGGACTAGCGAACACCGGGGAGCTGTTTTTT	CSARGLANTGELFF
TRBD1	TRBJ1-2	TRBV9	NA	TGTGCCAGCAGCGGCCGGGACAGGGTATATGGCTACACCTTC	CASSGRDRVYGYTF
NA	TRBJ1-5	TRBV24-1	NA	TGTGCCACCAGTGAGGGGGCTCACCAGCCCCAGCATTTT	CATSEGAHQPQHF
NA	TRBJ2-3	TRBV18	NA	TGTGCCAGCTCACCCCTGGGTGGTCAGGCGGACACAGATACGCAGTATTTT	CASSPLGGQADTDTQYF
NA	TRBJ2-1	TRBV11-2	few	TGTGCCAGCAGCCAGGGCCCCCGGGCCGAGCAGTTCTTC	CASSQGPRAEQFF
NA	TRBJ2-2	TRBV27	few	TGTGCCAGCAGTATGTTAGCGGAAGGCGGGGAGCTGTTTTTT	CASSMLAEGGELFF
NA	TRBJ1-2	TRBV5-1	NA	TGCGCCAGCAGCGGCGAGACAGGTCGGGTCTATGGCTACACCTTC	CASSGETGRVYGYTF
NA	TRBJ1-4	TRBV11-1	NA	TGTGCCAGCAGCCATAGACAGCACGACAACCGGGTAGTGGATGAAAAACTGTTTTTT	CASSHRQHDNRVVDEKLFF
NA	TRBJ1-1	TRBV7-2	NA	TGTGCCAGCAGCTTTAGTTCGGGGAACACTGAAGCTTTCTTT	CASSFSSGNTEAFF
NA	TRBJ2-3	TRBV29-1	NA	TGCAGCGTACTCGTCGCCGGCACAGATACGCAGTATTTT	CSVLVAGTDTQYF